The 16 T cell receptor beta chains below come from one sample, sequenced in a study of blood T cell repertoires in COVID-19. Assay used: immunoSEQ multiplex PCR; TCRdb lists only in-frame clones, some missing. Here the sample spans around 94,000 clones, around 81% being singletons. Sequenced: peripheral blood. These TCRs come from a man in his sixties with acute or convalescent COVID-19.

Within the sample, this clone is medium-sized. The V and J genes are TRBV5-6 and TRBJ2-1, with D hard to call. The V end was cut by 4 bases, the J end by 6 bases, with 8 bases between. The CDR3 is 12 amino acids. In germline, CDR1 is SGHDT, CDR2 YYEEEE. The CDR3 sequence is CASSLILNEQFF. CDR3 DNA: TGTGCCAGCAGCCTCATACTCAATGAGCAGTTCTTC.

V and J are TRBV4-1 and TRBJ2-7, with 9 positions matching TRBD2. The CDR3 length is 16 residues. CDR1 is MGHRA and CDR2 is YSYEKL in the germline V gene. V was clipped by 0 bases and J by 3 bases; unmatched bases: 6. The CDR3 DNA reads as TGCGCCAGCAGCCAAGATGCCAGCGGGGGGTACTACGAGCAGTACTTC. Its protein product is CASSQDASGGYYEQYF.

CDR3 nucleotide sequence: TGTGCCTGGGGACCGGGACAGTTAACTGAAGCTTTCTTT. This gives the protein CAWGPGQLTEAFF. The V gene is TRBV30, the J gene TRBJ1-1; 7 bases are shared with TRBD1. The V segment lost 5 bases and the J segment 5 bases; nucleotides outside the gene matches: 8. This CDR3 comprises 13 residues. CDR1 is GTSNPN, CDR2 SVGIG, per germline (reference sequence).

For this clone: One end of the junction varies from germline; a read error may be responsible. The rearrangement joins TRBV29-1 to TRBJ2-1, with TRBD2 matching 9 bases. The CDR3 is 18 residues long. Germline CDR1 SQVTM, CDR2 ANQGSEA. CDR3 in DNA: TGCAGCGTTGAAGATCCCGCTAGCGGGGTGATCTCCTACAATAAGCAGTTCTTC. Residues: CSVEDPASGVISYNKQFF.

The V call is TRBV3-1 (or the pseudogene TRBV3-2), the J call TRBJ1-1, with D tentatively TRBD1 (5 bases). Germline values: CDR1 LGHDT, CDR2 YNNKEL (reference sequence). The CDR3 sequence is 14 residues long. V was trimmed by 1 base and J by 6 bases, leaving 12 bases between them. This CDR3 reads CASSQGRSGSEAFF. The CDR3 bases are TGTGCCAGCAGCCAAGGTCGTTCAGGGTCTGAAGCTTTCTTT.

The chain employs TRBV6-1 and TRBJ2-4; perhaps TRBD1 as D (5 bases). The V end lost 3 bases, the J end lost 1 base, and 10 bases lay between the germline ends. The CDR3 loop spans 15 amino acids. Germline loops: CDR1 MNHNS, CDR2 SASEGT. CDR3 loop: CASSEQGRAKNIQYF. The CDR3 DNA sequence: TGTGCCAGCAGTGAGCAGGGAAGGGCCAAAAACATTCAGTACTTC.

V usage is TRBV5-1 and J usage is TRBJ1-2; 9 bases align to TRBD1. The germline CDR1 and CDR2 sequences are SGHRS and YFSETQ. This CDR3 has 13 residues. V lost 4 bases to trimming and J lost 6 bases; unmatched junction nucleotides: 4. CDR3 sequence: CASSQGQGDGYTF. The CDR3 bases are TGCGCCAGCAGCCAGGGACAGGGTGATGGCTACACCTTC.

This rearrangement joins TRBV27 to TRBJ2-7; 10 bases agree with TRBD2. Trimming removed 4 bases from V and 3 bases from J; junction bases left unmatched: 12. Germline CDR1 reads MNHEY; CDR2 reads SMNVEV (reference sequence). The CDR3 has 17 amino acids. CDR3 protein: CASSSIQLAGPNYEQYF. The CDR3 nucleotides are TGTGCCAGCAGTTCAATACAACTAGCGGGGCCTAACTACGAGCAGTACTTC.

CDR3 amino acids: CASSLQPQGNYGYTF. DNA for the CDR3: TGTGCCAGCAGCTTGCAACCCCAGGGGAACTATGGCTACACCTTC. The chain combines TRBV7-2 with TRBJ1-2; possible D gene TRBD1, 6 bases. The CDR3 is made up of 15 amino acids. CDR1 SGHTA and CDR2 FQGNSA come from the germline V gene. V was cut by 3 bases and J by 2 bases, with 13 bases left in between.

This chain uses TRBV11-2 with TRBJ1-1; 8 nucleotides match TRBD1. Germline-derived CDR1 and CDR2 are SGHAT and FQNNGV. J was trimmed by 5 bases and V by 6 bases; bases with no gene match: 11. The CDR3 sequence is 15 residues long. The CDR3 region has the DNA TGTGCCAGCAGACCCTACAGGGGGGGGAGTACTGAAGCTTTCTTT. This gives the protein CASRPYRGGSTEAFF. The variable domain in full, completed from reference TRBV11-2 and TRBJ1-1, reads EAGVAQSPRYKIIEKRQSVAFWCNPISGHATLYWYQQILGQGPKLLIQFQNNGVVDDSQLPKDRFSAERLKGVDSTLKIQPAKLEDSAVYLCASRPYRGGSTEAFFGQGTRLTVV.

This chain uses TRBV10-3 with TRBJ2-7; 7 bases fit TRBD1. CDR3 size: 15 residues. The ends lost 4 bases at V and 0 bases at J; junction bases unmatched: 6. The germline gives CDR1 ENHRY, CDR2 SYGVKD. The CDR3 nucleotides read TGTGCCATCAGTGCGGGACAGACCAACTCCTACGAGCAGTACTTC. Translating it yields CAISAGQTNSYEQYF.

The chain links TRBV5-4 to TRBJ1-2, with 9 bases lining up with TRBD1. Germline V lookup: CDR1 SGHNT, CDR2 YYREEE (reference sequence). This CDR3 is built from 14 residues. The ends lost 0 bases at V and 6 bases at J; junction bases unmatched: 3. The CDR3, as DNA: TGTGCCAGCAGCTTGGATACAGGGGGCGATGGCTACACCTTC. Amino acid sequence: CASSLDTGGDGYTF.

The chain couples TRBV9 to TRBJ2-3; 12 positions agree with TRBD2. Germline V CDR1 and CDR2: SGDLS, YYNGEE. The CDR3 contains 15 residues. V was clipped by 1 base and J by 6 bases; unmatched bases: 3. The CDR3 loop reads CASSVTGTSGDTQYF. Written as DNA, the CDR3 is TGTGCCAGCAGCGTAACCGGGACTAGCGGGGATACGCAGTATTTT. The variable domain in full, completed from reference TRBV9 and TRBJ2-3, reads DSGVTQTPKHLITATGQRVTLRCSPRSGDLSVYWYQQSLDQGLQFLIQYYNGEERAKGNILERFSAQQFPDLHSELNLSSLELGDSALYFCASSVTGTSGDTQYFGPGTRLTVL.

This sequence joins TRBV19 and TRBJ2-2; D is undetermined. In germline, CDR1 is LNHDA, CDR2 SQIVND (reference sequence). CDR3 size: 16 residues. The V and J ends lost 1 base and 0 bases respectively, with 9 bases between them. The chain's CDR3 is CASSIAPSANTGELFF. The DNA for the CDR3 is TGTGCCAGTAGTATAGCCCCCAGTGCGAACACCGGGGAGCTGTTTTTT.

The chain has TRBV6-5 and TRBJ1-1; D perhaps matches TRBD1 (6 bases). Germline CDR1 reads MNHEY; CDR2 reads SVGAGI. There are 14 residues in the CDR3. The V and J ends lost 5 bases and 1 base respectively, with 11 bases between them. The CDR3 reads CASSLSGQNTEAFF. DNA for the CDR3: TGTGCCAGCAGTCTATCGGGACAGAACACTGAAGCTTTCTTT.

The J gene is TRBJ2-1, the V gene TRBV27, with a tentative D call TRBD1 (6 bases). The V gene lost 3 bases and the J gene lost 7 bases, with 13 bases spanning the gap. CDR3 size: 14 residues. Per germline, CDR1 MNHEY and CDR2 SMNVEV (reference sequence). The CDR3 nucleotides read TGTGCCAGCAGTTTTGTGTCAGGGGCAAATGAGCAGTTCTTC. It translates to CASSFVSGANEQFF.